Shown below are 24 T cell receptor beta chains from a single sample sequenced in a study of T cell changes during pregnancy in multiple sclerosis. This table comes from immunoSEQ multiplex PCR, and its TCRdb copy is limited to in-frame clones, with some not included. The repertoire holds roughly 54,000 clones, about 92% seen once, with around 0.66% in the top ten. Specimen: CD4+ T cells from peripheral blood mononuclear cells, collected after pregnancy. These receptors were taken from a female donor with multiple sclerosis, enrolled in a pregnancy study.

Here the CDR3 reads CASSLDVRVLRGGGDTQYF. DNA for the CDR3: TGTGCCAGCAGCTTAGACGTCAGGGTCCTGCGGGGGGGCGGTGATACGCAGTATTTT. This chain links TRBV7-9 with TRBJ2-3; 9 bases agree with TRBD2. The CDR3 is 19 residues long. From germline, CDR1 is SEHNR and CDR2 FQNEAQ (reference sequence). V shed 1 base, J shed 6 bases, and the junction held 17 bases outside the gene matches.

The chain uses TRBV6-6 and TRBJ2-3; 7 nucleotides align to TRBD1. J gave up 4 bases and V 4 bases, and 5 bases lay outside the gene matches. Germline V gene sequence: CDR1 MNHNY, CDR2 SVGAGI (reference sequence). This CDR3 contains 14 residues. CDR3 in DNA: TGTGCCAGCAGTTCAGGGGACAGATCAGATACGCAGTATTTT. This codes for CASSSGDRSDTQYF.

The chain has TRBV5-1 and TRBJ2-3; TRBD1 might be the D (6 bases). The germline V and J ends were trimmed by 4 bases and 2 bases, with 11 bases remaining between them. This CDR3 spans 14 amino acids. Germline V gives CDR1 SGHRS, CDR2 YFSETQ. The chain's CDR3 is CASSIGQTTDTQYF. The DNA for the CDR3 is TGCGCCAGCAGCATCGGACAGACCACAGATACGCAGTATTTT. The entire variable domain, with the rest obtained from reference TRBV5-1 and TRBJ2-3, is as follows: KAGVTQTPRYLIKTRGQQVTLSCSPISGHRSVSWYQQTPGQGLQFLFEYFSETQRNKGNFPGRFSGRQFSNSRSEMNVSTLELGDSALYLCASSIGQTTDTQYFGPGTRLTVL.

This clone appeared once. The chain joins TRBV30 to TRBJ1-1, with a possible D match to TRBD1 (6 bases). CDR3 size: 14 residues. The V gene's germline CDR1 is GTSNPN and CDR2 SVGIG (reference sequence). V was cut by 5 bases and J by 1 base, with 14 bases left in between. CDR3 sequence (DNA): TGTGCCTGGGAGCCCAGGGGCAGGAACACTGAAGCTTTCTTT. As protein: CAWEPRGRNTEAFF. The variable domain in full, with the rest retrieved from reference TRBV30 and TRBJ1-1, is SQTIHQWPATLVQPVGSPLSLECTVEGTSNPNLYWYRQAAGRGLQLLFYSVGIGQISSEVPQNLSASRPQDRQFILSSKKLLLSDSGFYLCAWEPRGRNTEAFFGQGTRLTVV.

The chain carries TRBV5-4 and TRBJ1-5; 8 bases map to TRBD1. The CDR3 length is 14 residues. V lost 4 bases, J lost 10 bases, and 10 bases stayed unmatched. Germline CDR1 SGHNT, CDR2 YYREEE (reference sequence). CDR3 DNA sequence: TGTGCCAGCAGCCCAGGAGGACAGGGAGGACCCCAGCATTTT. Translation: CASSPGGQGGPQHF.

Only a few counts were recorded for this clone. J is TRBJ1-1 and V is TRBV9, with D unclear. V lost 1 base, J lost 0 bases, and 7 bases lay in between. The CDR3 covers 14 residues. Germline CDR1 SGDLS, CDR2 YYNGEE. The chain's CDR3 is CASSVYGMNTEAFF. The DNA for the CDR3 is TGTGCCAGCAGCGTATACGGGATGAACACTGAAGCTTTCTTT.

V gene TRBV11-2 combines with J gene TRBJ2-7; D is unresolved. Trimming stripped 5 bases from V and 6 bases from J, with 17 bases between. Germline lookup yields CDR1 SGHAT and CDR2 FQNNGV. The CDR3 length is 14 residues. The CDR3 sequence: CASSKQQPPLEQYF. CDR3 sequence (DNA): TGTGCCAGCAGCAAACAGCAGCCTCCCCTCGAGCAGTACTTC.

The chain uses TRBV29-1 and TRBJ1-2, with 7 nucleotides matching TRBD1. The J segment lost 4 bases and the V segment lost 2 bases, leaving 4 bases of the junction unmatched. This CDR3 comprises 13 residues. The germline CDR1 and CDR2 sequences are SQVTM and ANQGSEA. CDR3 protein: CSVEHEGAYGYTF. In DNA, the CDR3 is TGCAGCGTTGAACATGAGGGGGCCTATGGCTACACCTTC.

The chain carries TRBV19 and TRBJ1-1, with 8 bases that match TRBD1. From germline, CDR1 is LNHDA and CDR2 SQIVND (reference sequence). V shed 7 bases and J 4 bases; nucleotides not matched to a gene: 11. CDR3 length equals 15 residues. The CDR3 coding sequence is TGTGCCAGTATAGGCCGCAGGGGGCCGAGCACTGAAGCTTTCTTT. Translated, it gives CASIGRRGPSTEAFF.

The V call is TRBV11-2, the J call TRBJ2-3; TRBD1 aligns across 9 bases. The CDR3 is 16 amino acids. Looked up from germline, CDR1 is SGHAT and CDR2 is FQNNGV. V was pared by 5 bases and J by 2 bases, with 8 bases of the junction left unmatched. In DNA form, the CDR3 reads TGTGCCAGCAGCCACTCACAGGGGGCTGTCACAGATACGCAGTATTTT. Translating it yields CASSHSQGAVTDTQYF.

The rearrangement uses TRBV5-1 and TRBJ2-3, with 14 bases fitting TRBD2. Germline V lookup: CDR1 SGHRS, CDR2 YFSETQ. V lost 3 bases, J lost 3 bases, and 6 bases stayed unmatched. The CDR3 is 17 amino acids. The CDR3 is CASSSGLAGGGTDTQYF. The CDR3 bases are TGCGCCAGCAGCTCTGGACTAGCGGGGGGAGGAACAGATACGCAGTATTTT.

This clone was seen just once. V and J are TRBV7-2 and TRBJ1-2; D not certain. Trimming removed 7 bases at V and 2 bases at J, with 20 bases between. Germline assignment: CDR1 SGHTA and CDR2 FQGNSA. The CDR3 totals 16 residues. CDR3 bases: TGTGCCAGCACCCGTCAACCCGGTGTGCCGAACTATGGCTACACCTTC. As protein: CASTRQPGVPNYGYTF.

The CDR3 bases are TGTGCCAGCAGCTTAAACGCCCCACAGAACACCGGGGAGCTGTTTTTT. Protein product: CASSLNAPQNTGELFF. J is TRBJ2-2 and V is TRBV7-3; no reliable D call. The CDR3 totals 16 residues. CDR1 and CDR2 from the germline V gene are SGHTA and FQGTGA. Trimming removed 1 base from V and 1 base from J, with 10 bases in between.

This chain joins TRBV13 and TRBJ2-2; no reliable D call. The V and J ends lost 5 bases and 7 bases respectively, with 11 bases between them. This CDR3 is 13 amino acids long. Germline CDR1 is PRHDT and CDR2 is FYEKMQ (reference sequence). The CDR3 region is CASSTRRGGELFF. The DNA of the CDR3 is TGTGCCAGCAGCACACGGAGAGGCGGGGAGCTGTTTTTT.

The gene calls are TRBV18 and TRBJ2-7; the match to TRBD1 covers 7 bases. The CDR3 contains 15 residues. Trimming took 5 bases from V and 1 from J; bases not matched to a gene: 8. Looked up from germline, CDR1 is KGHSH and CDR2 is LQKENI. The CDR3 here is CASSVGAGGSYEQYF. The CDR3 DNA reads as TGTGCCAGCTCAGTAGGGGCAGGGGGTTCCTACGAGCAGTACTTC.

The sample holds one count of this clone. The junction departs from germline at one end; a sequencing error may be responsible. The chain links TRBV7-7 to TRBJ2-1; weak D call: TRBD2 (7 bases). The CDR3 has 13 amino acids. In germline, CDR1 is SSHAT, CDR2 FNYEAQ (reference sequence). In nucleotides, the CDR3 is TGTGCTAGCAGCTCCCGCGGGGGCACTGAGCAGTTCTTC. Encoded protein: CASSSRGGTEQFF.

Only one count was recorded for this clone. The chain carries TRBV27 and TRBJ1-5; D possibly corresponds to TRBD1 (6 bases). V dropped 8 bases and J dropped 3 bases, with 23 bases sitting between them. Germline V lookup: CDR1 MNHEY, CDR2 SMNVEV (reference sequence). The CDR3 has 17 amino acids. In DNA, the CDR3 is TGTGCCAGCGCCCGGGCGATTACCGACAGGTTCAATCAGCCCCAGCATTTT. This gives the protein CASARAITDRFNQPQHF.

CDR3 sequence: CASSLLPGERLTDTQYF. CDR3 nucleotide sequence: TGCGCCAGCAGCTTGCTCCCAGGGGAAAGGTTGACAGATACGCAGTATTTT. The chain has TRBV5-1 and TRBJ2-3; D might be TRBD1 (6 bases). The CDR3 totals 17 residues. The germline CDR1 and CDR2 sequences are SGHRS and YFSETQ. V was pared by 1 base and J by 3 bases, with 18 bases between.

This clone was counted between two and nine times. V is TRBV5-4 and J is TRBJ2-5; possibly TRBD2 for D (5 bases). CDR1 and CDR2 from the germline V gene are SGHNT and YYREEE (reference sequence). Trimming stripped 4 bases from V and 5 bases from J, with 18 bases between. The CDR3 length is 15 residues. This chain's CDR3 is CASSPSLTGVETQYF. Written as DNA, the CDR3 is TGTGCCAGCAGCCCATCCTTAACCGGGGTGGAGACCCAGTACTTC.

The chain has TRBV4-3 and TRBJ2-5; D not certain. This CDR3 has 13 amino acids. V was trimmed by 0 bases and J by 5 bases, leaving 7 bases between them. CDR1 and CDR2 (germline): LGHNA, YSLEER. For the CDR3, the DNA is TGCGCCAGCAGCCAAGACAGGTCGGAGACCCAGTACTTC. Translating it yields CASSQDRSETQYF.

For the CDR3, the DNA is TGTGCCACCAGCAGAGTTGGGACAGGGGGCTACGAGCAGTACTTC. Its translation: CATSRVGTGGYEQYF. The J gene is TRBJ2-7, the V gene TRBV15; 11 positions match TRBD1. Germline CDR1 and CDR2: LNHNV and YYDKDF (reference sequence). The CDR3 is made up of 15 amino acids. V trimming: 1 base; J trimming: 3 bases; junction bases outside the gene matches: 2.

The chain carries TRBV4-3 and TRBJ1-4; D not certain. From germline, CDR1 is LGHNA and CDR2 YSLEER. The CDR3 has 15 residues. The V end lost 1 base, the J end lost 4 bases, and 10 bases lay between the germline ends. CDR3 in amino acids: CASSQAGGINEKLFF. The CDR3 nucleotides are TGCGCCAGCAGCCAAGCCGGCGGTATTAATGAAAAACTGTTTTTT.

The CDR3 bases are TGCGCCAGCAGCCAAGATGGGCCAGGGGGTAATTCACCCCTCCACTTT. Its translation is CASSQDGPGGNSPLHF. V and J are TRBV4-3 and TRBJ1-6; 7 bases fit TRBD1. V shed 0 bases, J shed 6 bases, and the junction held 5 bases outside the gene matches. Germline V gives CDR1 LGHNA, CDR2 YSLEER. This CDR3 contains 16 residues.

This clone has only one observation. The chain has TRBV7-2 and TRBJ1-2; tentative D call: TRBD1 (6 bases). The CDR3 loop spans 14 amino acids. V dropped 0 bases and J dropped 3 bases, with 8 bases sitting between them. Germline CDR1 is SGHTA and CDR2 is FQGNSA. The DNA for the CDR3 is TGTGCCAGCAGCTTAGCGCGGACAGACTATGGCTACACCTTC. Translated, it gives CASSLARTDYGYTF.